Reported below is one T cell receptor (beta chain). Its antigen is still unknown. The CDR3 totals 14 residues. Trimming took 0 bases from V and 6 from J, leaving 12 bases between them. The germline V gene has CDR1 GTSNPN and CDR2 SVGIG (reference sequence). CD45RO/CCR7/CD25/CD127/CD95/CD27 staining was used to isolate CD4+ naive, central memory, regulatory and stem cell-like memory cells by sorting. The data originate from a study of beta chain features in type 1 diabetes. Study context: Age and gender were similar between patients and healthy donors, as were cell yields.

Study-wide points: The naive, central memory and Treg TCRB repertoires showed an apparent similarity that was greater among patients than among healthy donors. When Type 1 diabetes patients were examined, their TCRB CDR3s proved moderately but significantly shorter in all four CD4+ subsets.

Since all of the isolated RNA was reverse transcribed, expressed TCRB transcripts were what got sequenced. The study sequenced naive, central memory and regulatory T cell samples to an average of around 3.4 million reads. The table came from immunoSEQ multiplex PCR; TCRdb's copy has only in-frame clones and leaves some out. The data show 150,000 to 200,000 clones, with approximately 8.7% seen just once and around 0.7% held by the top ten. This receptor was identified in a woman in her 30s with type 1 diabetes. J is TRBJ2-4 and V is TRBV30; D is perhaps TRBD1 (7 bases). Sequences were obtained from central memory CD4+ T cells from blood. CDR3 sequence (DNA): TGTGCCTGGAGTGTACAGGGGACTTTAAACATTCAGTACTTC. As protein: CAWSVQGTLNIQYF.